This T cell receptor (beta chain) is drawn from a study of T cells in tuberculosis (dated by TCRdb to the late 2010s). Background for the entire study: In the study, CD1B tetramers and high-throughput TCR immunosequencing were combined to characterize T cells specific for the mycobacterial lipid antigen glucose monomycolate (GMM). With under twelve people per group, a South African clinical cohort compared IGRA-negative adolescents, IGRA-positive adolescents with latent tuberculosis, and adults with active tuberculosis. The full study reports these points: An accuracy of 85% to 90% (AUROC roughly 0.9) was reached by a classifier using the diverse GMM-specific repertoire, compared with approximately 70% accuracy when GEM motif frequencies were used. Clinical samples were chosen by availability of cryopreserved specimens, and active tuberculosis cases were adults while controls were adolescents. Smaller NN-distances were partly driven by shorter CDR3-alpha lengths in active tuberculosis patients, and statistical significance was not reached for the TCR-beta difference. Smaller mean NN-distances to GMM-specific TCRs were observed in active tuberculosis TCR-alpha repertoires than in IGRA-negative controls, suggesting clonal expansion of GMM-specific TCRs.

Germline trimming: 4 bases from V, 5 bases from J; junction bases outside gene matches: 11. Looking up the germline V gene yields CDR1 MDHEN and CDR2 SYDVKM. Measured from the cysteine to the phenylalanine, the CDR3 is 17 residues long. Left in the record is the CDR3 DNA by itself, 51 bases read in frame from the first base. At study entry, a tuberculin skin test and the QuantiFERON-TB GOLD In-Tube IGRA were used to screen adolescents for latent tuberculosis infection. Unsorted cryopreserved PBMC were immunosequenced, covering on average about 100,000 T cells per clinical donor. Eleven high schools in the Worcester region of the Western Cape, South Africa, served as enrollment sites for adolescents aged 12 to 18 years. Approximately 10 adolescents infected with M. tuberculosis and approximately ten uninfected adolescents were chosen and matched for age and sex. Adolescent PBMC were isolated from freshly drawn heparinized blood by density centrifugation and cryopreserved.

As to this clone: It has no known antigen specificity. No much larger clone is present one base from it, and per-base qualities are unavailable.

TCR libraries were generated with the immunoSEQ multiplex PCR assay, using TCR-beta and/or TCR-alpha/delta assays for each sample. The amplified TCR libraries were sequenced using the Illumina high-throughput platform. The published analysis was carried out like this. Clustering and dimensionality reduction relied on pairwise TCRdist distances among GMM-specific receptors from T cells that were either sorted ex vivo or expanded in vitro. The score assigned to each clinical repertoire was mean NN-distance, meaning the average TCRdist to the nearest 10% of tetramer-positive reference sequences. To compute GEM TCR motif frequency, the fraction of unique TCRs matching known GEM sequences by V/J usage and CDR3 length was calculated. Active tuberculosis was classified by linear discriminant analysis with leave-one-out cross-validation, implemented in scikit-learn. TCRdb took over this immuneACCESS table, retaining in-frame rearrangements with V and J assigned. Such tables are incomplete; in checked studies, under half of the missing clones stem from an unresolved V gene, and the remainder is unexplained. That table furnishes V, J and clone size, whereas the DNA furnished D and trimming. For this sample there are more than 30,000 clones; 97% appear just once. The ten most abundant clones make up roughly 6.2% of the sample.

This receptor was identified in a donor aged 10-29 years with latent tuberculosis or without tuberculosis infection. The sample comprised PBMCs. The chain joins TRBV28 to TRBJ1-5; 10 central bases correspond to TRBD1. The CDR3 here reads CASSSYLTGGQDQPQHF. The nucleotide sequence is given as TGTGCCAGCAGTTCTTACCTGACAGGGGGCCAAGATCAGCCCCAGCATTTT.